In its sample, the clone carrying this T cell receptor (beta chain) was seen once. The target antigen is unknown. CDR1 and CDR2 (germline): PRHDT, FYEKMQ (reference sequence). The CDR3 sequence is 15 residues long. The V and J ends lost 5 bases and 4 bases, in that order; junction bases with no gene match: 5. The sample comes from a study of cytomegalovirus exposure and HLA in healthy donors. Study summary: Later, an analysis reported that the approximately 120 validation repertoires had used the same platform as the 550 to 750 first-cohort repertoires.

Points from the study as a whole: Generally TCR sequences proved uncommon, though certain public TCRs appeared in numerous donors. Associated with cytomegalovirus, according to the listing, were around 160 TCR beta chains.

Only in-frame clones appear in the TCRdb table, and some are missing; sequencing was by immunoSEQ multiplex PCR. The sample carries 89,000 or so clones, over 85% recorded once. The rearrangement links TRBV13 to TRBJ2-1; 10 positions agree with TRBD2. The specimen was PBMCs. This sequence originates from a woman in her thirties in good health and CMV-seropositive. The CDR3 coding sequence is TGTGCCAGCAGCAACGGGACTAGCGAGTACAATGAGCAGTTCTTC. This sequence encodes CASSNGTSEYNEQFF.